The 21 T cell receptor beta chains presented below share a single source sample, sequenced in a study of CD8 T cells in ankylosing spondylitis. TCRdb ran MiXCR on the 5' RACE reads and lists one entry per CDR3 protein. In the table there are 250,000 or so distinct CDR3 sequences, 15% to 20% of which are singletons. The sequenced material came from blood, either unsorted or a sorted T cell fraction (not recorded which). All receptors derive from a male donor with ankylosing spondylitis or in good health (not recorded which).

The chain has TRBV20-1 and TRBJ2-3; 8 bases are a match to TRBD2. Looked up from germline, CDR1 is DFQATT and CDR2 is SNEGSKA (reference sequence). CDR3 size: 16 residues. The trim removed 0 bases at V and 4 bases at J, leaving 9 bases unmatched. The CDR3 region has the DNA TGCAGTGCTAGAGATGGCTTGAGCGGGAGTTCAGATACGCAGTATTTT. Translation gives CSARDGLSGSSDTQYF.

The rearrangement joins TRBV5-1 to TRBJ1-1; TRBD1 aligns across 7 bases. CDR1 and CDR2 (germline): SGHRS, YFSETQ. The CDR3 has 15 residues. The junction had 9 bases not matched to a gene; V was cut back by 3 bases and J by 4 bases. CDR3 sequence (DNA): TGCGCCAGCAGCTCGGCAGGGGGGATAGGCACTGAAGCTTTCTTT. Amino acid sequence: CASSSAGGIGTEAFF.

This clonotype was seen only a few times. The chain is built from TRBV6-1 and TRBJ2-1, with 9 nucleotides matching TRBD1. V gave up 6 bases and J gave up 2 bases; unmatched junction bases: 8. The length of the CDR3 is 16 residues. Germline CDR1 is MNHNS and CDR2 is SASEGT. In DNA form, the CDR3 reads TGTGCCAGCAGCCTCCTTGGGACAGGGACCTACAATGAGCAGTTCTTC. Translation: CASSLLGTGTYNEQFF.

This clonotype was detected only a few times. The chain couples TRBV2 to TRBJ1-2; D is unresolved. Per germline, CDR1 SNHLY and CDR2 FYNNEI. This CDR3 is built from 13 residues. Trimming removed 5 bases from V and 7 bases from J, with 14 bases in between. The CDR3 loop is CASSPLTGFGYTF. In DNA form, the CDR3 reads TGTGCCAGCAGTCCCTTAACGGGATTTGGCTACACCTTC. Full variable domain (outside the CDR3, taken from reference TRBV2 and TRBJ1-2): EPEVTQTPSHQVTQMGQEVILRCVPISNHLYFYWYRQILGQKVEFLVSFYNNEISEKSEIFDDQFSVERPDGSNFTLKIRSTKLEDSAMYFCASSPLTGFGYTFGSGTRLTVV.

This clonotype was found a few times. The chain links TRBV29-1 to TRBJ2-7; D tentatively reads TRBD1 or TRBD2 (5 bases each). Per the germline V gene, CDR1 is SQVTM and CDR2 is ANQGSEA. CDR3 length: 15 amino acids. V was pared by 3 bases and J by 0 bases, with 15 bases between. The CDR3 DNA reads TGCAGCGTTGAGGGGGACGGATTAAGCTCCTACGAGCAGTACTTC. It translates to CSVEGDGLSSYEQYF.

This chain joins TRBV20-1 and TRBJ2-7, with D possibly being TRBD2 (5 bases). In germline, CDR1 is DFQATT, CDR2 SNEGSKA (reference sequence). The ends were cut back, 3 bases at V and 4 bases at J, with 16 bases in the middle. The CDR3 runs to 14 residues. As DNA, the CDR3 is TGCAGTGCTAGGGCCGCGAGTAGCGCGTACGAGCAGTACTTC. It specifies CSARAASSAYEQYF.

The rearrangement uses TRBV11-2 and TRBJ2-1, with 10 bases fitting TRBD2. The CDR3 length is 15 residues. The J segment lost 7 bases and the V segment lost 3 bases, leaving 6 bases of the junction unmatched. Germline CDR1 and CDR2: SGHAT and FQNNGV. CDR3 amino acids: CASSFLASGSNEQFF. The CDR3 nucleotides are TGTGCCAGCAGCTTTTTGGCTAGCGGGAGTAATGAGCAGTTCTTC.

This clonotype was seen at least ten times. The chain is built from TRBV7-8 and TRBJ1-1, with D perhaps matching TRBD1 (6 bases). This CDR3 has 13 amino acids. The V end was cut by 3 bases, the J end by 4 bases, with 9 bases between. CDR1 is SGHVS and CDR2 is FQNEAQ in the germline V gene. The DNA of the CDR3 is TGTGCCAGCAGCTTTCAGGGGACCACTGAAGCTTTCTTT. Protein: CASSFQGTTEAFF.

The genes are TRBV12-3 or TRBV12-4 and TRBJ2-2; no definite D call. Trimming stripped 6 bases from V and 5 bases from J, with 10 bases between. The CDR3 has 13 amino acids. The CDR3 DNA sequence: TGTGCCAGCAGCCTCGCCCTAACCGGGGAGCTGTTTTTT. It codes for CASSLALTGELFF.

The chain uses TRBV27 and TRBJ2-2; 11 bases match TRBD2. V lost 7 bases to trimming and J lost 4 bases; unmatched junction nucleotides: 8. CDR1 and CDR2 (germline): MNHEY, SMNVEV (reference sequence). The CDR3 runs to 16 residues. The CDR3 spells CASKTGLADSTGELFF. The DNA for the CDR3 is TGTGCCAGCAAAACGGGACTAGCGGACAGCACCGGGGAGCTGTTTTTT.

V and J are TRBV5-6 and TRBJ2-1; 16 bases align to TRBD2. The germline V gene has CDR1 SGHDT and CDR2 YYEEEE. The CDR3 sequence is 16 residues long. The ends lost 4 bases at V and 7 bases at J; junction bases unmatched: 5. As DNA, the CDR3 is TGTGCCAGCAGCCCGGGACTAGCGGGAGGGCCGAATGAGCAGTTCTTC. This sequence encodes CASSPGLAGGPNEQFF.

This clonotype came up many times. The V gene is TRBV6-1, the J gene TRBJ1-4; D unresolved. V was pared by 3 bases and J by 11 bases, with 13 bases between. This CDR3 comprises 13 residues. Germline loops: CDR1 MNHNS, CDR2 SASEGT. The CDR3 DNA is TGTGCCAGCAGTGATCAGGAAAGCCACAAACTGTTTTTT. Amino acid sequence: CASSDQESHKLFF.

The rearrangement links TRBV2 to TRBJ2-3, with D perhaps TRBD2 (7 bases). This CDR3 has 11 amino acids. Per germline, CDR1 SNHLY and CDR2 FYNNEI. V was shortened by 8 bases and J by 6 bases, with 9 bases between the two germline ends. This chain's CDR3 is CASEGGDTQYF. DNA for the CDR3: TGTGCCAGCGAGGGGGGGGATACGCAGTATTTT.

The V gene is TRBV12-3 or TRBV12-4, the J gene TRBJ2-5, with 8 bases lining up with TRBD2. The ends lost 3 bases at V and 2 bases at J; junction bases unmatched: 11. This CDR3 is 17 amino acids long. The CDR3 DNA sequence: TGTGCCAGCAGTTTTATTGTTGTAGCGGGAACTCAAGAGACCCAGTACTTC. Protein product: CASSFIVVAGTQETQYF.

The DNA of the CDR3 is TGTGCCAGCAGGGTCGGGAACACTGAAGCTTTCTTT. Translated, it gives CASRVGNTEAFF. This chain connects TRBV12-3 or TRBV12-4 to TRBJ1-1; D is unresolved. Trimming shortened V by 6 bases and J by 1 base, and 6 bases separated the two germline ends. The CDR3 sequence is 12 residues long.

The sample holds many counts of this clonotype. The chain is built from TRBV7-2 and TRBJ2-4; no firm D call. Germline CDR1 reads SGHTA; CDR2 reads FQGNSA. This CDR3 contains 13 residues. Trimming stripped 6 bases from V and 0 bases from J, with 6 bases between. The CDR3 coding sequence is TGTGCCAGCAGGGGTCAAGCCAAAAACATTCAGTACTTC. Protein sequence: CASRGQAKNIQYF.

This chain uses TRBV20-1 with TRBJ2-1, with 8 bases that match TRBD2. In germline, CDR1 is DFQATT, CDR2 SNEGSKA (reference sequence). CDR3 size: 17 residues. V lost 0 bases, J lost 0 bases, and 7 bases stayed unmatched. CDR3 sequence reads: CSARDISGESSYNEQFF. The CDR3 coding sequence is TGCAGTGCTAGAGATATTAGCGGGGAGAGCTCCTACAATGAGCAGTTCTTC.

The CDR3: CASSTGTTYEQYF. The CDR3 coding sequence is TGCGCCAGCAGCACCGGGACTACCTACGAGCAGTACTTC. The V call is TRBV5-1, the J call TRBJ2-7, with TRBD2 matching over 7 bases. The CDR3 runs to 13 residues. Germline V CDR1 and CDR2: SGHRS, YFSETQ. Losses at the gene ends were 4 bases for V and 2 bases for J; bases not matched to a gene: 3. The full variable domain, completed using reference TRBV5-1 and TRBJ2-7, is KAGVTQTPRYLIKTRGQQVTLSCSPISGHRSVSWYQQTPGQGLQFLFEYFSETQRNKGNFPGRFSGRQFSNSRSEMNVSTLELGDSALYLCASSTGTTYEQYFGPGTRLTVT.

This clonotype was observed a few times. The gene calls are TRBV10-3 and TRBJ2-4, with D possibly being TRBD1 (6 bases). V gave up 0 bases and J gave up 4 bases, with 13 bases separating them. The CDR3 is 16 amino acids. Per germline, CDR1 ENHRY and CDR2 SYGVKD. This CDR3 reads CAISESVTQGKNIQYF. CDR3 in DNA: TGTGCCATCAGTGAGTCCGTTACGCAGGGGAAAAACATTCAGTACTTC.

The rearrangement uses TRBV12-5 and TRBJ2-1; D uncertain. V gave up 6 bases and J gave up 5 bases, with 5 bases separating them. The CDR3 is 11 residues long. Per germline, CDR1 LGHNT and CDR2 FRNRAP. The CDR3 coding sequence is TGTGCTAGTGGAAGAGACAATGAGCAGTTCTTC. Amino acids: CASGRDNEQFF.

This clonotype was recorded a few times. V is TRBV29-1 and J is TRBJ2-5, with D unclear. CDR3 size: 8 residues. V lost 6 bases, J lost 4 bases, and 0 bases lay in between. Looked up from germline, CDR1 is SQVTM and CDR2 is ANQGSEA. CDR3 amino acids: CSVETQYF. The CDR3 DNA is TGCAGCGTAGAGACCCAGTACTTC.